Listed below are T cell receptor beta chains from one sample, sequenced in a study of blood T cell repertoires in COVID-19. Data came from immunoSEQ multiplex PCR; TCRdb stores just in-frame clones and leaves some out. The sample has about 270,000 clones, more than 65% seen once. Sequences were obtained from peripheral blood. Every receptor here comes from a woman in her late teens or twenties with acute or convalescent COVID-19. Each CDR3 is given with its conserved first and last residue. D genes are given only for firm matches. Some rows have no size entry. The others give once, few or many, or a class for an expanded clone.

V: TRBV5-4
D: NA
J: TRBJ2-1
size: NA
DNA: TGTGCCAGCAGCCTCGACTCTTACAATGAGCAGTTCTTC
CDR3: CASSLDSYNEQFF

V: TRBV9
D: NA
J: TRBJ1-1
size: NA
DNA: TGTGCCAGCAGCGTAGTCGGAGGGAACACTGAAGCTTTCTTT
CDR3: CASSVVGGNTEAFF

V: TRBV7-2
D: NA
J: TRBJ1-6
size: NA
DNA: TGTGCCAGCAGCTTAGCTGTCCGGGAAGTGTATAATTCACCCCTCCACTTT
CDR3: CASSLAVREVYNSPLHF

V: TRBV9
D: TRBD1
J: TRBJ2-7
size: NA
DNA: TGTGCCAGCAGCGTAGGGGACAGGGGAGGGTACGAGCAGTACTTC
CDR3: CASSVGDRGGYEQYF

V: TRBV11-2
D: TRBD2
J: TRBJ2-7
size: NA
DNA: TGTGCCAGCAGCTTAGGCGGGAGAATATACGAGCAGTACTTC
CDR3: CASSLGGRIYEQYF

V: TRBV2
D: TRBD2
J: TRBJ2-3
size: NA
DNA: TGTGCCAGCAGTGAAGTGGGAGGGGCAGATACGCAGTATTTT
CDR3: CASSEVGGADTQYF

V: TRBV5-6
D: NA
J: TRBJ2-7
size: NA
DNA: TGTGCCAGCAGCTTCACAAGCGGGTTGCTGTCCTACGAGCAGTACTTC
CDR3: CASSFTSGLLSYEQYF

V: TRBV15
D: NA
J: TRBJ2-7
size: NA
DNA: TGTGCCACCAGCAGAGGTGAGGTCTCCTACGAGCAGTACTTC
CDR3: CATSRGEVSYEQYF

V: TRBV6-6
D: TRBD2
J: TRBJ2-7
size: NA
DNA: TGTGCCAGCAGTCCCGGACTAGCGTCTACCTACGAGCAGTACTTC
CDR3: CASSPGLASTYEQYF

V: TRBV12-5
D: NA
J: TRBJ2-5
size: NA
DNA: TGTGCTAGTGGTTTGGTACGAAACGGGTGGCAAGAGACCCAGTACTTC
CDR3: CASGLVRNGWQETQYF

V: TRBV6-2/TRBV6-3
D: TRBD1
J: TRBJ1-2
size: few
DNA: TGTGCCAGCAGTTACGGGCAGGGGGCCTTTGTCTATGGCTACACCTTC
CDR3: CASSYGQGAFVYGYTF

V: TRBV9
D: TRBD1
J: TRBJ1-1
size: NA
DNA: TGTGCCAGCAGCGTAGAGGGGACAGGGACTTTGAACACTGAAGCTTTCTTT
CDR3: CASSVEGTGTLNTEAFF

V: TRBV2
D: NA
J: TRBJ2-7
size: NA
DNA: TGTGCCAGCCACCGGGACACCTTCTACGAGCAGTACTTC
CDR3: CASHRDTFYEQYF

V: TRBV6-6
D: TRBD2
J: TRBJ2-3
size: NA
DNA: TGTGCCAGCACCCCGGGACTAGCGACCCGCACAGATACGCAGTATTTT
CDR3: CASTPGLATRTDTQYF

V: TRBV5-1
D: NA
J: TRBJ1-4
size: NA
DNA: TGCGCCAGCAGCTTAGGAGGGTCGGCAACTAATGAAAAACTGTTTTTT
CDR3: CASSLGGSATNEKLFF

V: TRBV19
D: TRBD2
J: TRBJ2-7
size: NA
DNA: TGTGCCAGTAGGAACGTAGGACTAGCCGACAGCTCCTACGAGCAGTACTTC
CDR3: CASRNVGLADSSYEQYF